This TCR beta chain was captured by sequencing in a study of blood T cell repertoires in COVID-19. Study-wide background: Material from acute and convalescent COVID-19 was sourced from the United States, Italy and Spain. T cells, B-cell-depleted T cells, or PBMCs supplied cDNA or gDNA.

V lost 1 base, J lost 4 bases, and 14 bases lay in between. The CDR3 runs to 15 residues. CDR1 is LGHNA and CDR2 is YNFKEQ in the germline V gene. Original processing methods: Scientists estimated how many nucleated cells there were by amplifying reference gene primers. The table came from immunoSEQ multiplex PCR; TCRdb's copy has only in-frame clones and leaves some out. V, J and clone size were drawn from that table, and D and trimming were deduced from the DNA. The sample gives about 190,000 clones, roughly four fifths of which show up once; roughly 6.1% is in the top ten. This rearrangement joins TRBV4-2 to TRBJ2-7; D is possibly TRBD2 (5 bases). Sequenced material: peripheral blood. The source is a woman aged 35 to 49 with acute or convalescent COVID-19. The CDR3 loop reads CASSQGGGQVYEQYF. The DNA for the CDR3 is TGTGCCAGCAGCCAAGGAGGCGGGCAGGTTTACGAGCAGTACTTC.